Listed below are T cell receptor beta chains from one sample, sequenced in a study of blood T cells in healthy people across ages. TCRdb fed the 5' RACE reads into MiXCR, producing one record per CDR3 protein. Among about 1.8 million distinct CDR3 sequences listed, 40% to 55% were seen once. The sequencing sample was made of blood. These TCRs come from a woman aged 35 to 49 in good health. Each CDR3 is given with its conserved first and last residue. A D gene is named only where the DNA matches it firmly. Clone size is not always given. Where it is, it says once, few, many or a class for expanded clones.

clone size,D gene,J gene,V gene,CDR3 protein,CDR3 DNA
.,.,TRBJ2-5,TRBV2,CANNRGGQETQYF,TGTGCCAACAACAGGGGAGGGCAAGAGACCCAGTACTTC
few,TRBD2,TRBJ2-1,TRBV4-2,CASSQGSSGGADEQFF,TGTGCCAGCAGCCAAGGGTCCAGCGGGGGGGCCGATGAGCAGTTCTTC
many,.,TRBJ2-7,TRBV10-2,CASSDFGEQYF,TGCGCCAGCAGTGATTTCGGCGAGCAGTACTTC
.,TRBD1,TRBJ1-1,TRBV7-2,CASSYTTGGTEAFF,TGTGCCAGCAGTTATACGACAGGGGGGACTGAAGCTTTCTTT
.,.,TRBJ2-3,TRBV28,CAGTSPKTGITDTQYF,TGTGCCGGCACCTCTCCAAAGACAGGTATCACAGATACGCAGTATTTT
.,.,TRBJ2-7,TRBV3-1,CASSPRLEIYEQYF,TGTGCCAGCAGCCCTCGACTTGAAATCTACGAGCAGTACTTC
.,.,TRBJ2-7,TRBV28,CASSLLTVDVYEQYF,TGTGCCAGCAGTCTACTTACAGTCGACGTCTACGAGCAGTACTTC
few,.,TRBJ2-7,TRBV5-1,CASSFLTSYEQYF,TGCGCCAGCAGCTTCTTAACCTCCTACGAGCAGTACTTC
.,TRBD2,TRBJ2-1,TRBV20-1,CSARARGVSYNEQFF,TGCAGTGCTAGGGCTCGGGGGGTCTCCTACAATGAGCAGTTCTTC
.,TRBD1,TRBJ2-5,TRBV6-2/TRBV6-3,CASSPNLKDRGVEQYF,TGTGCCAGCAGTCCAAATCTAAAGGACAGGGGGGTTGAGCAGTACTTC
.,TRBD1,TRBJ1-2,TRBV7-2,CASSLARTGLNGYTF,TGTGCCAGCAGCTTAGCAAGGACAGGGCTCAATGGCTACACCTTC
.,.,TRBJ1-2,TRBV20-1,CSARDLRGSINYGYTF,TGCAGTGCTAGAGATTTAAGGGGCAGCATTAACTATGGCTACACCTTC
many,TRBD2,TRBJ2-1,TRBV4-2,CASSQEAGVGGQFF,TGTGCCAGCAGCCAAGAAGCGGGGGTCGGCGGGCAGTTCTTC
.,.,TRBJ2-7,TRBV15,CATSSASRAWDEQYF,TGTGCCACCAGCAGCGCTAGCAGGGCGTGGGACGAGCAGTACTTC
.,.,TRBJ2-1,TRBV6-5,CVSSFPGGYNEQFF,TGTGTCAGCAGTTTCCCCGGAGGGTACAATGAGCAGTTCTTC
few,TRBD2,TRBJ2-1,TRBV28,CASSSPTGLAGGVYNEQFF,TGTGCCAGCAGTTCCCCCACCGGACTAGCGGGGGGGGTCTACAATGAGCAGTTCTTC
few,TRBD1,TRBJ2-1,TRBV5-1,CASNEGASNEQFF,TGCGCCAGCAACGAGGGGGCGAGCAATGAGCAGTTCTTC
once,.,TRBJ1-6,TRBV6-5,CASSKFRGWDSPLHF,TGTGCCAGCAGCAAGTTCAGGGGATGGGATTCACCCCTCCACTTT
.,.,TRBJ1-2,TRBV6-5,CASSYRGTHGYTF,TGTGCCAGCAGTTACCGGGGAACCCATGGCTACACCTTC
.,TRBD2,TRBJ2-1,TRBV6-5,CACSYSISGGTYNEQFF,TGTGCCTGCAGTTACTCGATTAGCGGGGGTACCTACAATGAGCAGTTCTTC
.,.,TRBJ2-1,TRBV27,CAGQALAPHNEQFF,TGTGCCGGCCAGGCCTTAGCTCCCCACAATGAGCAGTTCTTC
.,.,TRBJ1-1,TRBV2,CASTERGGRPVAFF,TGTGCCAGCACCGAACGGGGAGGCCGCCCCGTAGCTTTCTTT
.,.,TRBJ1-4,TRBV4-1,CASSQGGFGTPDEKLFF,TGCGCCAGCAGCCAAGGCGGATTCGGGACGCCGGATGAAAAACTGTTTTTT
.,.,TRBJ2-7,TRBV6-5,CASRRGTNYEQYF,TGTGCCAGCAGGCGCGGGACCAACTACGAGCAGTACTTC
.,.,TRBJ1-2,TRBV7-3,CASRPRGGQASNYGYTF,TGTGCCAGCAGGCCCCGGGGGGGGCAGGCCTCTAACTATGGCTACACCTTC
.,TRBD1,TRBJ2-5,TRBV28,CASSKQGVRETQYF,TGTGCCAGCAGTAAGCAGGGGGTAAGAGAGACCCAGTACTTC
.,.,TRBJ2-7,TRBV23-1,CASSQSTGDGPDPYEQYF,TGCGCCAGCAGTCAATCGACCGGGGATGGACCCGACCCCTACGAGCAGTACTTC
.,.,TRBJ2-1,TRBV7-9,CASSYGPKEQFF,TGTGCCAGCAGCTACGGGCCGAAAGAGCAGTTCTTC
few,.,TRBJ2-6,TRBV13,CASSRDTPVLTF,TGTGCCAGCAGCCGGGACACCCCTGTCCTGACTTTC
.,.,TRBJ2-1,TRBV28,CASSPSLGEQFF,TGTGCCAGCAGCCCTAGTCTCGGTGAGCAGTTCTTC
.,.,TRBJ2-5,TRBV4-1,CASSLYPPGQNQETQYF,TGCGCCAGCAGCCTCTACCCCCCTGGACAGAACCAAGAGACCCAGTACTTC
few,.,TRBJ1-2,TRBV4-2,CASSQDSRSNYGYTF,TGTGCCAGCAGCCAAGATTCTCGCAGTAACTATGGCTACACCTTC
few,.,TRBJ1-2,TRBV27,CASSYSLVNGYTF,TGTGCCAGCAGCTATTCGCTCGTCAATGGCTACACCTTC
.,TRBD2,TRBJ2-3,TRBV6-5,CASKRSKAGGSDTQYF,TGTGCCAGCAAACGATCTAAAGCGGGGGGATCCGATACGCAGTATTTT
few,.,TRBJ2-5,TRBV3-1,CASSQGDFRLSEQYF,TGTGCCAGCAGCCAAGGGGACTTTAGGTTGTCAGAGCAGTACTTC
.,.,TRBJ2-1,TRBV12-5,CASGAGGSLGNEQFF,TGTGCTAGTGGGGCAGGGGGGTCACTAGGAAATGAGCAGTTCTTC
.,TRBD2,TRBJ2-5,TRBV9,CASSVKSGGLIETQYF,TGTGCCAGCAGCGTAAAGAGCGGGGGGCTTATAGAGACCCAGTACTTC
.,TRBD1,TRBJ2-7,TRBV6-5,CASSWTGGYTYEQYF,TGTGCCAGCAGTTGGACAGGGGGCTATACCTACGAGCAGTACTTC
once,.,TRBJ2-1,TRBV2,CAPLLRQDLNEQFF,TGTGCGCCCTTACTCAGGCAGGACCTCAATGAGCAGTTCTTC
few,.,TRBJ2-1,TRBV4-3,CASSQDATVPYNEQFF,TGCGCCAGCAGCCAAGACGCAACGGTGCCCTACAATGAGCAGTTCTTC
few,TRBD2,TRBJ2-3,TRBV11-2,CASSLRAGGLGPDTQYF,TGTGCCAGCAGCTTGCGAGCGGGGGGGCTCGGACCAGATACGCAGTATTTT
.,.,TRBJ1-4,TRBV29-1,CSVGGWREKLFF,TGCAGCGTTGGGGGGTGGAGAGAAAAACTGTTTTTT
.,.,TRBJ1-4,TRBV4-3,CASSQEGSGREKLFF,TGCGCCAGCAGCCAAGAGGGGTCGGGTAGAGAAAAACTGTTTTTT
.,.,TRBJ2-5,TRBV4-1,CASSLHVGSVQETQYF,TGCGCCAGCAGCCTCCATGTAGGCTCCGTCCAAGAGACCCAGTACTTC
.,.,TRBJ2-7,TRBV7-2,CASSYSVTYEQYF,TGTGCCAGCAGCTACAGTGTAACCTACGAGCAGTACTTC
few,.,TRBJ1-2,TRBV29-1,CSVVQTNYGYTF,TGCAGCGTTGTTCAGACTAACTATGGCTACACCTTC
.,.,TRBJ1-2,TRBV5-1,CASSQDVPHGYTF,TGCGCCAGCAGCCAGGACGTTCCTCATGGCTACACCTTC
.,.,TRBJ2-7,TRBV20-1,CSASALRVEQYF,TGCAGTGCTAGCGCCCTCCGAGTCGAGCAGTACTTC
once,.,TRBJ2-7,TRBV3-1,CASSQDPTGFSGEQYF,TGTGCCAGCAGCCAAGATCCTACAGGGTTCTCCGGGGAGCAGTACTTC
.,.,TRBJ1-2,TRBV4-2,CASSRTNPPVDGYTF,TGTGCCAGCAGCCGCACTAACCCACCAGTCGATGGCTACACCTTC
.,.,TRBJ2-1,TRBV4-3,CASSQEGTVYNEQFF,TGCGCCAGCAGCCAAGAGGGGACGGTTTACAATGAGCAGTTCTTC
few,.,TRBJ2-1,TRBV25-1,CASSDGLNNEQFF,TGTGCCAGCAGTGATGGACTAAACAATGAGCAGTTCTTC
few,.,TRBJ2-5,TRBV6-2/TRBV6-3,CASIASGMHQETQYF,TGTGCCAGCATCGCCAGCGGAATGCACCAAGAGACCCAGTACTTC
.,TRBD1,TRBJ1-1,TRBV5-1,CASSPRTGGTFTEAFF,TGCGCCAGCAGCCCGCGGACAGGGGGCACGTTCACTGAAGCTTTCTTT
.,.,TRBJ2-1,TRBV20-1,CSARRETQFF,TGCAGTGCTAGAAGAGAGACCCAGTTCTTC